This T cell receptor beta chain came from a study of follicular helper T cells after annual influenza vaccination. The germline CDR1 and CDR2 sequences are SGHTA and FQGNSA. The V end lost 5 bases, the J end lost 7 bases, and 21 bases lay between the germline ends. The CDR3 totals 16 residues. Generated by immunoSEQ multiplex PCR, the TCRdb table keeps only in-frame clones and is missing some. Here the sample spans about 8,700 clones, around four fifths being singletons. This clone was found once. Time point of the sample: 2014-2015 season, pre-vaccination. Blood volume per time point ranged from about 35 to 100 mL.

The chain recombines TRBV7-2 with TRBJ1-5; weak D call: TRBD1 (6 bases). The TCR comes from an adult who received the influenza vaccine. The sequencing used CXCR5+ CD38- circulating T follicular helper cells from blood, collected on the day of influenza vaccination. Indicated subset: circulating Tfh, non-naive CD4+CXCR5+PD-1+ (ICOS+CD38+ or ICOS-CD38-). The DNA of the CDR3 is TGTGCCAGCAGCCCCCGAGGGTCGGGGCAGGGGCAGCCCCAGCATTTT. Protein: CASSPRGSGQGQPQHF.